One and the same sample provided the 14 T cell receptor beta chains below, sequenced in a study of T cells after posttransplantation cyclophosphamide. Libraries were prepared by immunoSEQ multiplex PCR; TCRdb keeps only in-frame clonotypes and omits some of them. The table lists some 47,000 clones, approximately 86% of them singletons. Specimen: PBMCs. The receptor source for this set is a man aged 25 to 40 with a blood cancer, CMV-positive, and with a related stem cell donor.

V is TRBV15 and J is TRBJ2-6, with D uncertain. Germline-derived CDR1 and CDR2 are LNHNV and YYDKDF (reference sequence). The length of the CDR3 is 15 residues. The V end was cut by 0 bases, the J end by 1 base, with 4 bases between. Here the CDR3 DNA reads TGTGCCACCAGCAGAGATCAGTCTGGGGCCAACGTCCTGACTTTC. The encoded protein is CATSRDQSGANVLTF.

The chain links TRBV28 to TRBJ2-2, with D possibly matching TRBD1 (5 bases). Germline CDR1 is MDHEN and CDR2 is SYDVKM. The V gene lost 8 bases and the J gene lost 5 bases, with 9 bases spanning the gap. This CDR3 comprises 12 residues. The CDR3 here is CASLPGTGELFF. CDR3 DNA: TGTGCCAGCCTCCCAGGGACCGGGGAGCTGTTTTTT. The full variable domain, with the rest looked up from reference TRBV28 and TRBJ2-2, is DVKVTQSSRYLVKRTGEKVFLECVQDMDHENMFWYRQDPGLGLRLIYFSYDVKMKEKGDIPEGYSVSREKKERFSLILESASTNQTSMYLCASLPGTGELFFGEGSRLTVL.

Here the CDR3 DNA reads TGTGCCAGCAGCCAAGTACGGGCGGGGACTTATAGCAATCAGCCCCAGCATTTT. Protein sequence: CASSQVRAGTYSNQPQHF. The chain links TRBV4-2 to TRBJ1-5; maybe TRBD1 (5 bases). Germline V CDR1 and CDR2: LGHNA, YNFKEQ. The CDR3 is 18 residues long. V dropped 1 base and J dropped 0 bases, with 16 bases sitting between them.

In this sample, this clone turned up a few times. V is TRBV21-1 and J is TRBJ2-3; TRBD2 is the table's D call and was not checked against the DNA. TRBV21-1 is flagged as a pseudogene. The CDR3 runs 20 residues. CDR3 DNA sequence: TGTGCCAGCCTAAACGGGGGTAGCGGGAGGGGTGCCAATAGTACAGATACGCAGTATTTT. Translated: CASLNGGSGRGANSTDTQYF.

The CDR3 nucleotides are TGTGCCAGCAGCTTAGTCCTAGCGGGAGGCTCCTACGAGCAGTACTTC. As protein: CASSLVLAGGSYEQYF. The chain employs TRBV7-3 and TRBJ2-7; the match to TRBD2 covers 11 bases. Trimming cost V 2 bases and J 0 bases; bases outside gene matches: 3. Germline CDR1 SGHTA, CDR2 FQGTGA. The CDR3 contains 16 residues.

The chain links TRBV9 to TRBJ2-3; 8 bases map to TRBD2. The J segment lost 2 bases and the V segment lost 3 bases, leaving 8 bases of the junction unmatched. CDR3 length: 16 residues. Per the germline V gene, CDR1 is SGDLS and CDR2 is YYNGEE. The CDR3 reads CASSGSGTTYTDTQYF. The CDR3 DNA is TGTGCCAGCAGCGGTAGCGGGACTACCTACACAGATACGCAGTATTTT.

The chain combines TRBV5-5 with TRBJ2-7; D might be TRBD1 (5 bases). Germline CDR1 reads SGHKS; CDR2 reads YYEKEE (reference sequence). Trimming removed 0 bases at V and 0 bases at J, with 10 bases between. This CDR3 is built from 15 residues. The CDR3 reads CASSLDDRPSYEQYF. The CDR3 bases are TGTGCCAGCAGCTTGGATGACAGACCCTCCTACGAGCAGTACTTC.

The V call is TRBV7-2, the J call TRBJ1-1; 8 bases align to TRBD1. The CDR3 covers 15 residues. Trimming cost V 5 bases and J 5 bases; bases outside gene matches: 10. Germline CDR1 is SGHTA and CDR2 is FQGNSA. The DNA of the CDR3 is TGTGCCAGCAGCCCCGTGGGACAGGTGGGGACTGAAGCTTTCTTT. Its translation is CASSPVGQVGTEAFF.

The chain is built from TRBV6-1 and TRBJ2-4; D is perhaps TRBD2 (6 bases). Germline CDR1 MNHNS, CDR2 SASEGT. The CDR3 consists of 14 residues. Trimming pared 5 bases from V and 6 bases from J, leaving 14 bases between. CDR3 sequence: CASSTGEDLNIQYF. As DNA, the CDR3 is TGTGCCAGCAGTACCGGGGAGGACCTAAACATTCAGTACTTC.

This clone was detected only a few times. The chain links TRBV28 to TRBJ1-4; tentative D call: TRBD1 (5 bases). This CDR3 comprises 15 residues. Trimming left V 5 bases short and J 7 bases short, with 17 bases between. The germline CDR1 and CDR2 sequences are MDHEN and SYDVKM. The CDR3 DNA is TGTGCCAGCAGTGGGGGGTTTTTGAACGGTGAAAAACTGTTTTTT. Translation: CASSGGFLNGEKLFF. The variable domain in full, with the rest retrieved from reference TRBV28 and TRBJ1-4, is DVKVTQSSRYLVKRTGEKVFLECVQDMDHENMFWYRQDPGLGLRLIYFSYDVKMKEKGDIPEGYSVSREKKERFSLILESASTNQTSMYLCASSGGFLNGEKLFFGSGTQLSVL.

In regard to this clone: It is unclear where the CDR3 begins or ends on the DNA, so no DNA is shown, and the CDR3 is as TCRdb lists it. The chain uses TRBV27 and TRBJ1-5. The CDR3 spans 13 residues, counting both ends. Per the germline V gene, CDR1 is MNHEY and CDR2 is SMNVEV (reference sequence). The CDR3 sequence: CASSSSGNQPQHF.

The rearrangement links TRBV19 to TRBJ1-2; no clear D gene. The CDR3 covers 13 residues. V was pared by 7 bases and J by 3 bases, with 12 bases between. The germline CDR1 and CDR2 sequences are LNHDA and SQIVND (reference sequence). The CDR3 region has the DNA TGTGCCAGTAAACTTGGAGGGTACTATGGCTACACCTTC. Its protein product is CASKLGGYYGYTF. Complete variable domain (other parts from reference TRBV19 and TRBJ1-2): DGGITQSPKYLFRKEGQNVTLSCEQNLNHDAMYWYRQDPGQGLRLIYYSQIVNDFQKGDIAEGYSVSREKKESFPLTVTSAQKNPTAFYLCASKLGGYYGYTFGSGTRLTVV.

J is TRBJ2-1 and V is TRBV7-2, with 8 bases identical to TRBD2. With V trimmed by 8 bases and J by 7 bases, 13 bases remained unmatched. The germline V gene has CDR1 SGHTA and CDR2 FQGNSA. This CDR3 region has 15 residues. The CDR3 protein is CASRRGAGVGNEQFF. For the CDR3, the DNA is TGTGCCAGCCGCCGGGGAGCGGGAGTTGGGAATGAGCAGTTCTTC.

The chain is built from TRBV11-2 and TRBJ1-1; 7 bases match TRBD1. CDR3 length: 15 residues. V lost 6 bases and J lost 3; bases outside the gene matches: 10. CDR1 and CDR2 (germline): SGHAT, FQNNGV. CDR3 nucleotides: TGTGCCAGCAGGGATTCACAGGGGTTGCACACTGAAGCTTTCTTT. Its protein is CASRDSQGLHTEAFF.